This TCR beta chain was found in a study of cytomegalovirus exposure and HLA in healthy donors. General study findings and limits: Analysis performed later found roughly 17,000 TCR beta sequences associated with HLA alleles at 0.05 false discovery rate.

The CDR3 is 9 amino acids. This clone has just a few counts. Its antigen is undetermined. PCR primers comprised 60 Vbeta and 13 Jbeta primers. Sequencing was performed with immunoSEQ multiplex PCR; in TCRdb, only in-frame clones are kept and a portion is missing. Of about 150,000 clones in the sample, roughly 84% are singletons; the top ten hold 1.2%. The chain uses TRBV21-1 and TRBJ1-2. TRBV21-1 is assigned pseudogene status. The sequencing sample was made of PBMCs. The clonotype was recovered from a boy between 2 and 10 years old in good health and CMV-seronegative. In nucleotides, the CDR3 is TGTGCCAGCATATATGGCTACACCTTC. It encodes CASIYGYTF.